This is a list of T cell receptor beta chains from one sample in a study of T cell responses to AZD1222 COVID-19 vaccine. Profiled with immunoSEQ multiplex PCR; TCRdb holds only in-frame clones, not every one. The table records around 180,000 clones, approximately 90% of them present only once. The input for sequencing was peripheral blood, taken on day 0 of AZD1222 vaccination. These receptors were taken from an adult in good health. Each CDR3 is given with its conserved first and last residue. A D gene is named only where the DNA matches it firmly. The size field is filled for only some rows; it gives once, few, many or a size class.

V	J	D	size	CDR3	DNA
TRBV3-1/TRBV3-2	TRBJ2-4	.	.	CASSPRTAKNIQYF	TGTGCCAGCAGTCCCCGGACAGCCAAAAACATTCAGTACTTC
TRBV5-6	TRBJ2-7	TRBD2	.	CASSWWASGSRSYEQYF	TGTGCCAGCAGCTGGTGGGCTAGCGGGAGTCGTTCCTACGAGCAGTACTTC
TRBV5-4	TRBJ2-6	.	.	CASSLLDSGANVLTF	TGTGCCAGCAGCTTGCTGGACTCTGGGGCCAACGTCCTGACTTTC
TRBV7-2	TRBJ1-6	.	.	CASSSRDTFLPLHF	TGTGCCAGCAGCTCCCGGGACACTTTTTTACCCCTCCACTTT
TRBV4-1	TRBJ1-2	TRBD1	.	CASSQDGAGGNYGYTF	TGCGCCAGCAGCCAAGATGGGGCAGGGGGCAACTATGGCTACACCTTC
TRBV5-5	TRBJ2-3	TRBD1	.	CASSSPPGQADTQYF	TGTGCCAGCAGCTCCCCACCGGGACAGGCAGATACGCAGTATTTT
TRBV6-5	TRBJ1-5	.	.	CASSYSGENQPQHF	TGTGCCAGCAGTTACTCTGGCGAAAATCAGCCCCAGCATTTT
TRBV5-5	TRBJ1-3	TRBD1	.	CASSLKGGQAASGNTIYF	TGTGCCAGCAGCTTAAAGGGCGGACAGGCGGCCTCTGGAAACACCATATATTTT
TRBV6-1	TRBJ1-2	.	.	CASSDQGRGYTF	TGTGCCAGCAGTGATCAAGGTCGGGGCTACACCTTC
TRBV30	TRBJ1-6	.	.	CAWSLGTRYNSPLHF	TGTGCCTGGAGTTTAGGCACGAGGTATAATTCACCCCTCCACTTT
TRBV18	TRBJ2-1	TRBD2	.	CASSLTSGGVYEQFF	TGTGCCAGCTCCCTGACTAGCGGGGGGGTCTATGAGCAGTTCTTC
TRBV20-1	TRBJ2-1	.	.	CSATGSGEQFF	TGCAGTGCCACCGGGTCGGGTGAGCAGTTCTTC
TRBV14	TRBJ1-2	.	.	CASSQGSGGSYGYTF	TGTGCCAGCAGCCAAGGAAGCGGGGGAAGCTATGGCTACACCTTC
TRBV7-9	TRBJ2-5	.	.	CASSTRKDQETQYF	TGTGCCAGCAGCACCCGTAAAGACCAAGAGACCCAGTACTTC
TRBV11-2	TRBJ2-7	.	.	CASSLDFQGYEQYF	TGTGCCAGCAGCTTAGATTTCCAGGGCTACGAGCAGTACTTC
TRBV27	TRBJ2-1	TRBD2	.	CASNSGLAPNEQFF	TGTGCCAGCAACTCGGGACTAGCTCCCAATGAGCAGTTCTTC
TRBV28	TRBJ1-3	TRBD1	.	CASTTGVGNTIYF	TGTGCCAGCACTACAGGGGTAGGAAACACCATATATTTT
TRBV7-2	TRBJ1-3	.	.	CASSSGSAGNTIYF	TGTGCCAGCAGCTCGGGGTCGGCTGGAAACACCATATATTTT
TRBV20-1	TRBJ2-2	TRBD2	.	CSASGSGADPHTGELFF	TGCAGTGCTAGTGGAAGCGGGGCCGACCCCCACACCGGGGAGCTGTTTTTT
TRBV28	TRBJ1-5	.	.	CASTKGGFNQPQHF	TGTGCCAGCACCAAGGGCGGATTCAATCAGCCCCAGCATTTT
TRBV5-1	TRBJ1-2	.	.	CASSLDGTSSYGYTF	TGCGCCAGCAGCTTGGACGGGACCTCCTCCTATGGCTACACCTTC
TRBV19	TRBJ1-2	TRBD1	.	CASTIRRGGTDNYGYTF	TGTGCCAGTACCATCCGACGGGGAGGGACAGATAACTATGGCTACACCTTC
TRBV9	TRBJ2-2	.	.	CASSTQVPGAGELFF	TGTGCCAGCAGTACTCAGGTACCAGGCGCCGGGGAGCTGTTTTTT
TRBV15	TRBJ2-3	TRBD2	.	CATSKTSGGATDTQYF	TGTGCCACCAGCAAGACTAGCGGGGGGGCCACAGATACGCAGTATTTT
TRBV24-1	TRBJ2-1	.	.	CATQSGGYEQFF	TGTGCCACCCAATCGGGGGGCTATGAGCAGTTCTTC
TRBV5-8	TRBJ1-4	.	.	CASSLGQDATNEKLFF	TGTGCCAGCAGCTTGGGGCAAGACGCAACTAATGAAAAACTGTTTTTT
TRBV3-1/TRBV3-2	TRBJ2-1	TRBD2	.	CASSQALAGEYNEQFF	TGTGCCAGCAGCCAAGCCCTAGCGGGGGAGTACAATGAGCAGTTCTTC
TRBV28	TRBJ2-5	.	.	CASSGTGAAQYF	TGTGCCAGCAGCGGGACTGGGGCGGCCCAGTACTTC
TRBV5-4	TRBJ2-3	TRBD2	.	CASSLLGAGGLDTQYF	TGTGCCAGCAGCTTACTTGGAGCGGGGGGACTAGATACGCAGTATTTT
TRBV7-2	TRBJ1-6	TRBD1	once	CASSLNRGKPLHF	TGTGCCAGCAGCTTAAACAGGGGTAAGCCCCTCCACTTT
TRBV28	TRBJ1-6	.	.	CASSSGSSYNSPLHF	TGTGCCAGCAGTTCCGGGAGCTCCTATAATTCACCCCTCCACTTT
TRBV9	TRBJ2-1	.	.	CASSPREKTYNEQFF	TGTGCCAGCAGCCCCCGGGAGAAAACCTACAATGAGCAGTTCTTC
TRBV6-6	TRBJ1-6	.	.	CASSYDGNSPLHF	TGTGCCAGCAGTTACGATGGGAATTCACCCCTCCACTTT
TRBV6-5	TRBJ2-7	.	.	CASSSRDPYEQYF	TGTGCCAGCAGTTCAAGGGACCCCTACGAGCAGTACTTC
TRBV28	TRBJ1-4	.	.	CASRAAVEKLFF	TGTGCCAGCAGGGCAGCAGTAGAAAAACTGTTTTTT
TRBV18	TRBJ2-7	.	once	CASSPSQVISYEQYF	TGTGCCAGCTCACCATCCCAGGTGATCTCCTACGAGCAGTACTTC
TRBV28	TRBJ2-3	TRBD1	.	CASSPSGQGTDTQYF	TGTGCCAGCAGTCCCTCGGGACAGGGGACAGATACGCAGTATTTT
TRBV30	TRBJ2-5	.	.	CAWSVLSEGTQYF	TGTGCCTGGAGTGTTCTCAGCGAAGGGACCCAGTACTTC
TRBV5-4	TRBJ2-5	.	.	CASSRGGTEETQYF	TGTGCCAGCAGCAGGGGGGGTACGGAAGAGACCCAGTACTTC
TRBV19	TRBJ1-5	TRBD1	.	CASSISGTGGFQPQHF	TGTGCCAGTAGTATATCCGGGACAGGGGGTTTTCAGCCCCAGCATTTT
TRBV19	TRBJ1-4	.	.	CASRRTGTREKLFF	TGTGCCAGTAGACGAACAGGGACGCGGGAAAAACTGTTTTTT
TRBV10-2	TRBJ1-5	TRBD1	.	CASSGADRVANQPQHF	TGCGCCAGCAGTGGGGCCGACAGGGTCGCTAATCAGCCCCAGCATTTT
TRBV10-3	TRBJ1-2	TRBD1	.	CAIKGQANYGYTF	TGTGCCATCAAGGGACAGGCTAACTATGGCTACACCTTC
TRBV9	TRBJ1-3	.	.	CASSEVVGPGNTIYF	TGTGCCAGCAGCGAGGTCGTTGGGCCTGGAAACACCATATATTTT
TRBV28	TRBJ2-7	TRBD1	.	CASSQPTTGDYEQYF	TGTGCCAGCAGTCAACCAACCACAGGGGACTACGAGCAGTACTTC
TRBV7-9	TRBJ2-3	.	.	CASSLVVGLKDTQYF	TGTGCCAGCAGCTTAGTGGTGGGTTTAAAAGATACGCAGTATTTT
TRBV7-2	TRBJ1-5	.	few	CASSLSSNQPQHF	TGTGCCAGCAGCTTAAGTAGCAATCAGCCCCAGCATTTT
TRBV5-6	TRBJ2-5	TRBD2	.	CASRPFGGALETQYF	TGTGCCAGCAGACCCTTCGGGGGGGCCCTAGAGACCCAGTACTTC
TRBV7-2	TRBJ1-4	.	.	CASSWAGAEKLFF	TGTGCCAGCAGTTGGGCAGGGGCCGAAAAACTGTTTTTT
TRBV3-1/TRBV3-2	TRBJ2-1	.	few	CASSHPWEHNEQFF	TGTGCCAGCAGCCACCCCTGGGAGCACAATGAGCAGTTCTTC
TRBV5-1	TRBJ2-7	.	.	CASSLTWRDPYEQYF	TGCGCCAGCAGCCTAACCTGGCGGGACCCCTACGAGCAGTACTTC
TRBV6-5	TRBJ1-5	.	.	CASRAMGLSNQPQHF	TGTGCCAGCAGAGCAATGGGACTGAGCAATCAGCCCCAGCATTTT
TRBV30	TRBJ1-4	.	once	CAWSVRGSLKGEKLFF	TGTGCCTGGAGTGTACGGGGCAGTCTCAAAGGGGAAAAACTGTTTTTT
TRBV6-6	TRBJ1-4	TRBD1	.	CASRKQGASEKLFF	TGTGCCAGCAGGAAACAGGGGGCGAGTGAAAAACTGTTTTTT
TRBV6-1	TRBJ1-2	.	.	CASSEVQYSQGYGYTF	TGTGCCAGCAGTGAAGTCCAGTACTCACAAGGCTATGGCTACACCTTC